This T cell receptor delta chain was identified during a study of gamma-delta T cells after stem cell transplantation (dated by TCRdb to 2016 to 2017). CDR1 TSWWSYY and CDR2 QGS are derived from the germline V gene. The CDR3, from cysteine to phenylalanine, totals 21 residues. Only CDR3 DNA remains: 63 bases, in frame from the first base. Here V drops 2 bases and J drops 7 bases, and the junction holds 22 bases not matched to any gene. The library was made by RT-PCR. TCRdb names Illumina MiSeq as the instrument used. With CATT, TCRdb called clones again from the public reads; duplicate DNA rows were later joined. The sample table records around 16,000 delta-chain clones; less than 10% of these occur just once. In total, the top ten clones hold roughly 57% of the sample. This clone was found many times. It has no known antigen specificity. The TCRdb protein, from a much larger clone, departs from this DNA's translation at residue 16, likely by read error; the protein shown derives from the DNA.

Here the chain combines TRDV1 and TRDJ1, and TRDD3 aligns with 13 junction nucleotides. The TCR was taken from a human donor. It is not recorded whose cells these are; they may come from a transplant donor. Sequencing was carried out using gamma-delta T cells. The DNA sequence is given as TGTGCTCTTGGGGAAATTTCCTACCCCCTCCTACTGGGGGATACGATGGGTAAACTCATCTTT. The resulting protein is CALGEISYPLLLGDTMGKLIF.